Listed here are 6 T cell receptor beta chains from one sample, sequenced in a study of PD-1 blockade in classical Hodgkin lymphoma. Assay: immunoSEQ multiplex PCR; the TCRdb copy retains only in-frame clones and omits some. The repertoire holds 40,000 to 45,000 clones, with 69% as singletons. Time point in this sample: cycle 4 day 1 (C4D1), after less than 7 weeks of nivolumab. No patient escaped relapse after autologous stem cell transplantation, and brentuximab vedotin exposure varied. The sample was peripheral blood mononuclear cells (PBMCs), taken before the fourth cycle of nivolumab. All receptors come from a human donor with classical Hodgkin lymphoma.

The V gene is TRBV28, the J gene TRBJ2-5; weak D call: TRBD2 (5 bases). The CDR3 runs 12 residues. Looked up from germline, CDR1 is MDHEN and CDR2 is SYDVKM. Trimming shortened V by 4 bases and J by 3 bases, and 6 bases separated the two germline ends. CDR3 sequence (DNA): TGTGCCAGCAGTTGGCGGGAAGAGACCCAGTACTTC. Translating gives CASSWREETQYF.

The CDR3 is CASSVVARVDTEAFF. The CDR3 nucleotides are TGTGCCAGCAGCGTAGTAGCCAGGGTAGACACTGAAGCTTTCTTT. The chain recombines TRBV9 with TRBJ1-1; TRBD1 might be the D (5 bases). This CDR3 has 15 residues. The germline gives CDR1 SGDLS, CDR2 YYNGEE. V gave up 0 bases and J gave up 3 bases, with 12 bases separating them.

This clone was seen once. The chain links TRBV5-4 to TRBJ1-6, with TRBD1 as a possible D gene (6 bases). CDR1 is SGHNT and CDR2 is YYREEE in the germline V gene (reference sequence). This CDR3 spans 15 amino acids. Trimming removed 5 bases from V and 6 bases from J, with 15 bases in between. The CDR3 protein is CASRSDLQGNSPLHF. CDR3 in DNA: TGTGCCAGCAGGTCTGATCTACAGGGTAATTCACCCCTCCACTTT.

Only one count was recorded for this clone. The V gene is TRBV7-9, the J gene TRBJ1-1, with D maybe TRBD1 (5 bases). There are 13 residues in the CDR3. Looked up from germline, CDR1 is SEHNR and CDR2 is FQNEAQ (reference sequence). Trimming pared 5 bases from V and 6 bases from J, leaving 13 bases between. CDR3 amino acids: CASSPGESAEAFF. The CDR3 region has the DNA TGTGCCAGCAGCCCGGGGGAGAGTGCTGAAGCTTTCTTT.

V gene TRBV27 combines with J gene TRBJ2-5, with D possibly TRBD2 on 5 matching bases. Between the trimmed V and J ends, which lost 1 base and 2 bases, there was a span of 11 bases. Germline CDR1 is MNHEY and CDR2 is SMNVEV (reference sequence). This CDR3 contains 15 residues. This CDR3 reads CASSLLGREQETQYF. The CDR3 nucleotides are TGTGCCAGCAGTTTATTGGGGAGAGAACAAGAGACCCAGTACTTC.

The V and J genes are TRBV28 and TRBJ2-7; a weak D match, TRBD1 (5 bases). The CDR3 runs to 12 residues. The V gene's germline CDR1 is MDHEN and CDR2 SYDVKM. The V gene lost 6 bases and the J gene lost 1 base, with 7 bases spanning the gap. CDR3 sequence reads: CASRGVSYEQYF. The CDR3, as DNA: TGTGCCAGCAGAGGGGTTTCCTACGAGCAGTACTTC.